The text below deals with one T cell receptor beta chain. The data were produced by immunoSEQ multiplex PCR, yet TCRdb's version contains in-frame clones alone and is incomplete. The table records fewer than 200,000 clones, 85% to 95% of them present only once. The data are from a study of control samples from healthy donors and cancer patients. The CDR3 extends over 14 amino acids. The ends lost 3 bases at V and 6 bases at J; junction bases unmatched: 5. From germline, CDR1 is SGHRS and CDR2 YFSETQ. The clonotype was recovered from a man aged 25-45 years in good health. Sequencing was performed on blood. J is TRBJ2-1 and V is TRBV5-1; TRBD1 agrees at 8 bases. The CDR3 DNA is TGCGCCAGCAGCTCGGACAGGGTAGGCAATGAGCAGTTCTTC. It yields the protein CASSSDRVGNEQFF.